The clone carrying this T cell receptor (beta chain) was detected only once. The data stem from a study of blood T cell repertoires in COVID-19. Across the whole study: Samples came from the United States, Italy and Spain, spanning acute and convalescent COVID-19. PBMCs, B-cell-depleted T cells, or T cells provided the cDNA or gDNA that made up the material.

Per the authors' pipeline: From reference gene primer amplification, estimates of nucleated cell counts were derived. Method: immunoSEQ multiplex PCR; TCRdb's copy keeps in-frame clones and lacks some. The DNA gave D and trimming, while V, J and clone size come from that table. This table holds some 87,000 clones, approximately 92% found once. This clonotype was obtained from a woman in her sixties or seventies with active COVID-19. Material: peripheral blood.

In DNA form, the CDR3 reads TGTGCCAGTAGGGATGGACAGGGCGGAAACACCATATATTTT. It is translated as CASRDGQGGNTIYF. The rearrangement uses TRBV19 and TRBJ1-3; 8 bases line up with TRBD1. Trimming removed 6 bases from V and 4 bases from J; junction bases left unmatched: 5. The V gene's germline CDR1 is LNHDA and CDR2 SQIVND (reference sequence). CDR3 length: 14 residues.